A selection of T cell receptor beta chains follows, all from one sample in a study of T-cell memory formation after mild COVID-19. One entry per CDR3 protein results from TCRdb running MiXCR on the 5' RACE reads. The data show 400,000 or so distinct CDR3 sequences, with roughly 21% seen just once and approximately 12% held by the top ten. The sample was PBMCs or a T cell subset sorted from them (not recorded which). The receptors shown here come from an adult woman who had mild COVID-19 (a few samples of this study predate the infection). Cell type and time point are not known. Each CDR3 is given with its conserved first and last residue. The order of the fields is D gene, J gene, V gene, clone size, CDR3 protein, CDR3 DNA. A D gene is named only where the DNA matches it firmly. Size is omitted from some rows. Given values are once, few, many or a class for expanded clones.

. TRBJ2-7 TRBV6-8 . CASEHYSYEQYF TGTGCCAGCGAGCACTATTCCTACGAGCAGTACTTC
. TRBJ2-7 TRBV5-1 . CASSLVVGSREQYF TGCGCCAGCAGCTTGGTAGTGGGGAGCCGCGAGCAGTACTTC
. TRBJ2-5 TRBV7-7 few CASSMDVQETQYF TGTGCCAGCAGCATGGACGTACAAGAGACCCAGTACTTC
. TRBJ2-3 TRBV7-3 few CASSPAGVSQYTQYF TGTGCCAGCAGCCCCGCCGGGGTCAGCCAGTATACGCAGTATTTT
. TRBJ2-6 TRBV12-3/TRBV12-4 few CASRLGGDGNVLTF TGTGCCAGCAGGTTAGGCGGGGATGGCAACGTCCTGACTTTC
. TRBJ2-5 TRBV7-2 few CASSLAFPGTQYF TGTGCCAGCAGCTTAGCGTTCCCGGGGACCCAGTACTTC
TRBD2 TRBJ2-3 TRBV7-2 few CASSLGAGLAGHTQYF TGTGCCAGCAGCCTCGGGGCGGGACTAGCGGGACACACGCAGTATTTT
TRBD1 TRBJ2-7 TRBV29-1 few CSVPSTGGYEQYF TGCAGCGTTCCCTCGACAGGGGGCTACGAGCAGTACTTC
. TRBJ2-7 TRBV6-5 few CASSYVGKSYEQYF TGTGCCAGCAGTTACGTGGGAAAATCCTACGAGCAGTACTTC
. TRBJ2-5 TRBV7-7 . CASSLASRGETQYF TGTGCTAGCAGCTTAGCTAGCCGGGGAGAGACCCAGTACTTC
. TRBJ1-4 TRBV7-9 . CASSFLTENEKLFF TGTGCCAGCAGCTTTCTGACAGAGAATGAAAAACTGTTTTTT
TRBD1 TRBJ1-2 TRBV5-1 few CASSEDRGTGYGYTF TGCGCCAGCAGCGAAGACAGGGGTACTGGGTATGGCTACACCTTC
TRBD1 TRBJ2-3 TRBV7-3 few CASSPLGTGGDTQYF TGTGCCAGCAGCCCGCTGGGGACAGGAGGAGATACGCAGTATTTT
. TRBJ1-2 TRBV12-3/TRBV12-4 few CASSSMGRIYGYTF TGTGCCAGCAGTTCGATGGGACGGATCTATGGCTACACCTTC
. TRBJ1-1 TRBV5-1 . CASSVSQVNTEAFF TGCGCCAGCAGCGTATCACAGGTGAACACTGAAGCTTTCTTT
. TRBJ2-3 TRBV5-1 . CASRASSSTDTQYF TGCGCCAGCAGGGCCAGCTCTAGCACAGATACGCAGTATTTT
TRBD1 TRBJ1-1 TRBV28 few CASSFSGTGEEAFF TGTGCCAGCAGTTTTTCCGGGACAGGGGAAGAAGCTTTCTTT
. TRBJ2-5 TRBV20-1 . CSARRDSAETQYF TGCAGTGCTAGACGGGACTCCGCTGAGACCCAGTACTTC
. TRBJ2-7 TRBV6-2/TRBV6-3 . CASSYGSEYEQYF TGTGCCAGCAGTTACGGCTCAGAATACGAGCAGTACTTC
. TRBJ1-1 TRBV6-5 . CASSYKSGNTEAFF TGTGCCAGCAGTTACAAGAGTGGGAACACTGAAGCTTTCTTT
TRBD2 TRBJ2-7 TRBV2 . CASRGTSGIYYEQYF TGTGCCAGCCGCGGGACTAGCGGGATATACTACGAGCAGTACTTC
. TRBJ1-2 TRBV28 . CASSFGGEGGYTF TGTGCCAGCAGTTTCGGGGGGGAGGGTGGCTACACCTTC
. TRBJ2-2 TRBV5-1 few CASSFGGLGNTGELFF TGCGCCAGCAGCTTTGGAGGATTGGGGAACACCGGGGAGCTGTTTTTT
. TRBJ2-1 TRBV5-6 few CASSLVQRNEQFF TGTGCCAGCAGCTTGGTTCAGCGAAATGAGCAGTTCTTC
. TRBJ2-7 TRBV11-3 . CASREPGPAYEQYF TGTGCCAGCAGAGAGCCGGGCCCTGCCTACGAGCAGTACTTC
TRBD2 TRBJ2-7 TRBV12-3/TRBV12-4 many CASSYGLAGGDEQYF TGTGCCAGCAGCTACGGACTAGCGGGAGGAGACGAGCAGTACTTC
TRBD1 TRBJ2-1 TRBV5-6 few CASSSQGAEQFF TGTGCCAGCAGCAGTCAGGGGGCTGAGCAGTTCTTC
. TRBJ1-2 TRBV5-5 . CASSLREGANYGYTF TGTGCCAGCAGCTTGCGGGAGGGAGCTAACTATGGCTACACCTTC
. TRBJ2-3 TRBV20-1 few CSARDMERRMLRGDTQYF TGCAGTGCTAGAGATATGGAGCGCCGGATGCTTAGGGGTGATACGCAGTATTTT
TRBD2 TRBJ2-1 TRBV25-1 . CASSGGGSGISNEQFF TGTGCCAGCAGTGGGGGAGGTAGCGGGATTTCAAATGAGCAGTTCTTC
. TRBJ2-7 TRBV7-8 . CASSLGALYEQYF TGTGCCAGCAGCTTAGGCGCCTTATACGAGCAGTACTTC
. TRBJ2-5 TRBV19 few CASSGGTTQETQYF TGTGCCAGTAGTGGAGGGACGACCCAAGAGACCCAGTACTTC
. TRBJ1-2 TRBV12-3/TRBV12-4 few CATATGANYGYTF TGTGCCACCGCCACGGGTGCGAACTATGGCTACACCTTC
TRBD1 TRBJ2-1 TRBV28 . CASSPGQGNEQFF TGTGCCAGCAGTCCGGGACAGGGCAATGAGCAGTTCTTC
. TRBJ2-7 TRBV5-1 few CASSLDNEQYF TGCGCCAGCAGCTTGGATAACGAGCAGTACTTC
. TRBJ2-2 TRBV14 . CASSQVRLHGELFF TGTGCCAGCAGCCAAGTTCGACTGCACGGGGAGCTGTTTTTT
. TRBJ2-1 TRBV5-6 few CASSLDRRFYNEQFF TGTGCCAGCAGCTTGGACCGACGATTCTACAATGAGCAGTTCTTC
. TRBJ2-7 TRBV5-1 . CASSLEGHTYEQYF TGCGCCAGCAGCTTGGAAGGTCACACCTACGAGCAGTACTTC
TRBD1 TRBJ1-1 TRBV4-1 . CASSRAGGVTEAFF TGCGCCAGCAGCCGCGCAGGGGGCGTGACTGAAGCTTTCTTT
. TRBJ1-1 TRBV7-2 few CASSLQPAEAFF TGTGCCAGCAGCTTACAACCAGCTGAAGCTTTCTTT
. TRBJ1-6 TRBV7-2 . CASSLASVQGWSSYNSPLHF TGTGCCAGCAGCTTAGCGAGCGTCCAGGGATGGAGCTCCTATAATTCACCCCTCCACTTT
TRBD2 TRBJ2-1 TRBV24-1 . CATSEGIAGGRYNEQFF TGTGCCACCAGTGAGGGGATAGCGGGGGGGAGGTACAATGAGCAGTTCTTC